This T cell receptor beta chain stems from a study of blood T cell repertoires in COVID-19. The wider study: Samples taken during acute and convalescent COVID-19 were collected in the United States, Italy and Spain. PBMCs, B-cell-depleted T cells, or T cells were the source of the cDNA or gDNA that made up the material.

This clone was picked up one time. Other nucleotide sequences in the sample specify the same CDR3. Original data processing: By means of reference gene primer amplification, nucleated cell counts were estimated. Assay: immunoSEQ multiplex PCR; the TCRdb copy retains only in-frame clones and omits some. V, J and clone size derive from that table, while D and trimming were established from the DNA sequence. The sample yields more than 200,000 clones, roughly 80% seen once. CDR3 size: 14 residues. The ends lost 6 bases at V and 10 bases at J; junction bases unmatched: 4. CDR1 is MNHEY, CDR2 SVGAGI, per germline.

The sequence was obtained from a man older than 75 with acute or convalescent COVID-19. The V and J genes are TRBV6-5 and TRBJ1-6; 12 bases line up with TRBD1. The sequenced sample was peripheral blood. The CDR3 here is CASSHGTGGSPLHF. The CDR3 DNA reads as TGTGCCAGCAGCCACGGGACAGGGGGCTCACCCCTCCACTTT.